This T cell receptor (beta chain) emerged from a study of T cells in localized non-small cell lung cancer. Study-level findings and limits: Clonality peaked in uninvolved adjacent lung rather than tumor. Median around 54 top-100 tumor clones were shared with paired adjacent lung.

A word on this clone: What it recognizes is unknown.

The data were produced by immunoSEQ multiplex PCR, yet TCRdb's version contains in-frame clones alone and is incomplete. The table includes 15,000 to 20,000 clones, about 80% detected once. CDR3 length: 14 amino acids. Germline V gene sequence: CDR1 SGHKS, CDR2 YYEKEE (reference sequence). Trimming cost V 4 bases and J 5 bases, with 12 bases left between them. The rearrangement links TRBV5-5 to TRBJ2-2; maybe TRBD1 (6 bases). The specimen comprised peripheral blood, sampled before any cancer treatment. This receptor was obtained from a male donor at least 60 years old with stage I lung adenocarcinoma. CDR3 coding DNA: TGTGCCAGCAGCCAAGAGACAGGAACCGGGGAGCTGTTTTTT. Translation gives CASSQETGTGELFF.